Listed below are T cell receptor beta chains from one sample, sequenced in a study of OX40 agonist ivuxolimab in advanced cancers. Data came from immunoSEQ multiplex PCR; TCRdb stores just in-frame clones and leaves some out. The sample has several thousand clones, roughly 70% seen once. Sequenced material: CD4+ or CD8+ T cells sorted from blood, taken in a trial of the OX40 agonist ivuxolimab. These TCRs come from an adult with an advanced solid tumor such as melanoma, head and neck, liver or kidney cancer. CDR3s include the opening cysteine and the closing phenylalanine or tryptophan. D genes are given only for firm matches. Clone size is not always given. Where it is, it says once, few, many or a class for expanded clones.

V gene	clone size	D gene	J gene	CDR3 DNA	CDR3 protein
TRBV9	-	-	TRBJ1-3	TGTGCCAGCAGCGTAGGGACCGAATCTGGAAACACCATATATTTT	CASSVGTESGNTIYF
TRBV7-9	-	-	TRBJ2-5	TGTGCCAGCAGCCCCGCGACAGGCAGGGGAGAGACCCAGTACTTC	CASSPATGRGETQYF
TRBV6-1	-	-	TRBJ2-2	TGTGCCAGCAAATTGGGGGAGTCCGGGGAGCTGTTTTTT	CASKLGESGELFF
TRBV6-6	-	-	TRBJ1-6	TGTGCCAGCAGTTTTAGGGACGGGGGTAATTCACCCCTCCACTTT	CASSFRDGGNSPLHF
TRBV4-3	once	TRBD1	TRBJ2-7	TGCGCCAGCAGCCAAGGTTTCCGGGACAGGTCCTACGAGCAGTACTTC	CASSQGFRDRSYEQYF
TRBV7-9	-	-	TRBJ1-6	TGTGCCAGCAGCTTACCGGGAGGAACCCTCCACTTT	CASSLPGGTLHF
TRBV11-2	-	TRBD2	TRBJ2-3	TGTGCCAGCAGCTTATGGCGGGGGGATGGCACAGATACGCAGTATTTT	CASSLWRGDGTDTQYF
TRBV27	-	-	TRBJ1-1	TGTGCCAGCAGTTTATCGGTGAACACTGAAGCTTTCTTT	CASSLSVNTEAFF
TRBV7-2	-	-	TRBJ2-7	TGTGCCAGCAGCTTAGCTAAGAACGAGCAGTACTTC	CASSLAKNEQYF
TRBV19	-	-	TRBJ2-1	TGTGCCAGTAGGTCCCGGGACCCTTACAATGAGCAGTTCTTC	CASRSRDPYNEQFF
TRBV7-9	-	-	TRBJ1-5	TGTGCCAGCAGCCAAGGAGGAGTAGCTAATCAGCCCCAGCATTTT	CASSQGGVANQPQHF
TRBV4-3	-	-	TRBJ2-5	TGCGCCAGCAGCCAAGATCGTGCTCTGGTTTCAGAGACCCAGTACTTC	CASSQDRALVSETQYF
TRBV30	-	TRBD1	TRBJ1-1	TGTGCCTGGGGGACAGGGGGGAACACTGAAGCTTTCTTT	CAWGTGGNTEAFF
TRBV27	few	-	TRBJ1-6	TGTGCCAGCAGTTTATCTAAAGGGGGAGGCTCACCCCTCCACTTT	CASSLSKGGGSPLHF
TRBV18	-	TRBD1	TRBJ1-1	TGTGCCAGCTCACCACCGACAGGGAAAGCTTTCTTT	CASSPPTGKAFF
TRBV27	-	-	TRBJ1-5	TGTGCCAGCAGTTCCTCCATCCGCAATCAGCCCCAGCATTTT	CASSSSIRNQPQHF
TRBV7-7	-	-	TRBJ2-1	TGTGCTAGCAGCCCAGGGGGAGGGAGCTCCTACAATGAGCAGTTCTTC	CASSPGGGSSYNEQFF
TRBV14	-	-	TRBJ2-4	TGTGCCAGCAGCCAAGAAGAAAAAGCCAAAAACATTCAGTACTTC	CASSQEEKAKNIQYF
TRBV20-1	-	TRBD1	TRBJ1-4	TGCAGTGGACAGGGTAATGAAAAACTGTTTTTT	CSGQGNEKLFF
TRBV6-6	few	-	TRBJ2-2	TGTGCCAGCAGTTCGGAGGGAGTAAACACCGGGGAGCTGTTTTTT	CASSSEGVNTGELFF
TRBV5-3	-	TRBD2	TRBJ2-1	TGTGCCACCCTGGCGGGAGGGAACAATGAGCAGTTCTTC	CATLAGGNNEQFF
TRBV15	-	-	TRBJ2-1	TGTGCCACCAGCAGTAGCGGAAATGACTACAATGAGCAGTTCTTC	CATSSSGNDYNEQFF
TRBV7-8	-	-	TRBJ2-7	TGTGCCAGCAGCTTAAATAGCGGTCCTTACGAGCAGTACTTC	CASSLNSGPYEQYF
TRBV27	few	-	TRBJ2-1	TGTGCCAGCAGTTTCGAGGGGATGGGACACAGGGAGCAGTTCTTC	CASSFEGMGHREQFF
TRBV5-4	-	TRBD2	TRBJ2-7	TGTGCCAGCAGCACGGGACTAGCGGAGCAGTACTTC	CASSTGLAEQYF
TRBV4-1	-	-	TRBJ2-7	TGCGCCAGCAGCCAAGGGACCCGTTACAAGCAGTACTTC	CASSQGTRYKQYF
TRBV7-9	-	TRBD2	TRBJ2-7	TGTGCCAGCAGCTTCAACGTGCGGGAGGGGTCCTACGAGCAGTACTTC	CASSFNVREGSYEQYF
TRBV6-5	few	-	TRBJ1-6	TGTGCCAGCAGCCTCACGGAAAGAACTTCACCCCTCCACTTT	CASSLTERTSPLHF
TRBV20-1	-	-	TRBJ1-1	TGCAGTGGCCGGGGCACGGATGGGACTTTCTTT	CSGRGTDGTFF
TRBV28	once	TRBD1	TRBJ2-4	TGTGCCAGCACCCCAAAGGGGGCCGCGTACATTCAGTACTTC	CASTPKGAAYIQYF
TRBV28	-	TRBD1	TRBJ2-3	TGTGCCAGCAGCTTCGGAACCCCTCTGGGACAGGACACAGATACGCAGTATTTT	CASSFGTPLGQDTDTQYF
TRBV5-6	-	TRBD1	TRBJ2-1	TGTGCCAGCAGCTTTGGACAGGGGGCAGGTGAGCAGTTCTTC	CASSFGQGAGEQFF
TRBV7-2	-	TRBD2	TRBJ2-5	TGTGCCAGCAGCCCCGGCGAAGTTTTCGTAAGCGGGAGGACCCAGTACTTC	CASSPGEVFVSGRTQYF
TRBV6-8	-	-	TRBJ2-3	TGTGCCAGCAGTTACTCGGACGGAGATACGCAGTATTTT	CASSYSDGDTQYF